The 15 T cell receptor beta chains given below trace back to one sample, sequenced in a study of CD8 T cells in Susac syndrome. With random hexamers, roughly 0.45 to 1 ug RNA was reverse transcribed. MiXCR, applied by TCRdb to the immunoSEQ multiplex PCR reads, yields one record per CDR3 protein. Of around 180,000 distinct CDR3 sequences listed, approximately 93% were seen once; the top ten hold over 0.08%. The sequencing input was CD4+ T cells from PBMCs. The receptors derive from a human donor with multiple sclerosis.

This chain joins TRBV19 and TRBJ1-2; D is perhaps TRBD1 (5 bases). This CDR3 contains 15 residues. V was shortened by 5 bases and J by 2 bases, with 15 bases between the two germline ends. The V gene's germline CDR1 is LNHDA and CDR2 SQIVND (reference sequence). Written as DNA, the CDR3 is TGTGCCAGTAGTGCATATGCGACAGACAACTATGGCTACACCTTC. The encoded protein is CASSAYATDNYGYTF.

In DNA form, the CDR3 reads TGTGCCAGCGCCCGATCTGGGGAGGAGCAGTACTTC. It encodes CASARSGEEQYF. The gene calls are TRBV7-8 and TRBJ2-7; tentative D call: TRBD2 (5 bases). V was shortened by 8 bases and J by 7 bases, with 15 bases between the two germline ends. In germline, CDR1 is SGHVS, CDR2 FQNEAQ. The CDR3 is 12 amino acids.

In nucleotides, the CDR3 is TGTGCCAGCAGCTTCCGCCCTAGCGGCAACACAGATACGCAGTATTTT. Encoded protein: CASSFRPSGNTDTQYF. The chain employs TRBV7-2 and TRBJ2-3; 7 positions agree with TRBD2. Germline V CDR1 and CDR2: SGHTA, FQGNSA. The CDR3 consists of 16 residues. V was pared by 3 bases and J by 2 bases, with 8 bases of the junction left unmatched. Combining the CDR3 with reference TRBV7-2 and TRBJ2-3 gives the whole variable domain GAGVSQSPSNKVTEKGKDVELRCDPISGHTALYWYRQSLGQGLEFLIYFQGNSAPDKSGLPSDRFSAERTGGSVSTLTIQRTQQEDSAVYLCASSFRPSGNTDTQYFGPGTRLTVL.

For the CDR3, the DNA is TGTGCCAGTAGTTTTTCCGGGACCACCTACGAGCAGTACTTC. Encoded protein: CASSFSGTTYEQYF. J is TRBJ2-7 and V is TRBV19; D is tentatively TRBD1 or TRBD2 (5 bases each). The CDR3 runs 14 residues. Trimming shortened V by 5 bases and J by 2 bases, and 13 bases separated the two germline ends. Germline V lookup: CDR1 LNHDA, CDR2 SQIVND (reference sequence).

The chain has TRBV11-2 and TRBJ2-7, with TRBD1 matching 9 bases. CDR3 size: 17 residues. Germline V CDR1 and CDR2: SGHAT, FQNNGV. Trimming cost V 0 bases and J 2 bases; bases outside gene matches: 8. As DNA, the CDR3 is TGTGCCAGCAGCTTAGATGAGGGACAGGGAATTCCCTACGAGCAGTACTTC. Residues: CASSLDEGQGIPYEQYF.

The rearrangement joins TRBV2 to TRBJ2-5; 8 bases line up with TRBD1. Per germline, CDR1 SNHLY and CDR2 FYNNEI. There are 13 residues in the CDR3. With 6 bases clipped from V and 4 bases from J, the junction kept 4 bases outside the gene matches. CDR3 DNA: TGTGCCAGCAGAGACAGGGGCGGAGAGACCCAGTACTTC. Translating gives CASRDRGGETQYF.

V usage is TRBV6-5 and J usage is TRBJ2-5, with 7 positions matching TRBD2. Looked up from germline, CDR1 is MNHEY and CDR2 is SVGAGI. With 8 bases clipped from V and 5 bases from J, the junction kept 5 bases outside the gene matches. There are 12 residues in the CDR3. CDR3 in DNA: TGTGCCAGCTACACTAGCGCGGAGACCCAGTACTTC. Translated, it gives CASYTSAETQYF.

The rearrangement joins TRBV10-3 to TRBJ2-1; tentative D call: TRBD2 (6 bases). Per the germline V gene, CDR1 is ENHRY and CDR2 is SYGVKD. This CDR3 is 14 amino acids long. V was pared by 0 bases and J by 6 bases, with 9 bases between. Here the CDR3 reads CAISESNGSNEQFF. Written as DNA, the CDR3 is TGTGCCATCAGTGAGTCGAACGGGAGCAATGAGCAGTTCTTC.

V usage is TRBV28 and J usage is TRBJ2-1; TRBD1 matches 8 bases. The CDR3 spans 13 residues. The V gene end was trimmed by 5 bases and the J gene end by 9 bases; junction bases not matched to a gene: 6. Looked up from germline, CDR1 is MDHEN and CDR2 is SYDVKM. The CDR3 DNA sequence: TGTGCCAGCAGTCCTCAGGGGGCGGGTGAGCAGTTCTTC. This codes for CASSPQGAGEQFF.

This clonotype was observed a single time. The chain recombines TRBV7-3 with TRBJ2-5; 9 bases align to TRBD2. V dropped 5 bases and J dropped 4; count of bases not matched to a gene: 11. Germline assignment: CDR1 SGHTA and CDR2 FQGTGA. The CDR3 consists of 16 residues. CDR3 sequence (DNA): TGTGCCAGCAGCCCAAGGGTAGCGGGAGTACCAGAGACCCAGTACTTC. Its translation is CASSPRVAGVPETQYF. The full variable domain, its missing parts supplied by reference TRBV7-3 and TRBJ2-5, is GAGVSQTPSNKVTEKGKYVELRCDPISGHTALYWYRQSLGQGPEFLIYFQGTGAADDSGLPNDRFFAVRPEGSVSTLKIQRTERGDSAVYLCASSPRVAGVPETQYFGPGTRLLVL.

The chain has TRBV15 and TRBJ2-7; D perhaps matches TRBD2 (5 bases). Deletions cut 6 bases from V and 0 bases from J, with 15 bases between. The CDR3 contains 15 residues. Looked up from germline, CDR1 is LNHNV and CDR2 is YYDKDF (reference sequence). The CDR3, as DNA: TGTGCCACCAGGAGGGAATGGGGAAGCTCCTACGAGCAGTACTTC. It translates to CATRREWGSSYEQYF.

V is TRBV18 and J is TRBJ1-1; weak D call: TRBD1 (5 bases). The germline CDR1 and CDR2 sequences are KGHSH and LQKENI. This CDR3 is built from 15 residues. With 0 bases removed from V and 7 bases from J, the gap between germline ends came to 15 bases. CDR3 sequence (DNA): TGTGCCAGCTCACCACCATTGGTGAAGCAGGGTGAAGCTTTCTTT. It encodes CASSPPLVKQGEAFF.

This chain connects TRBV29-1 to TRBJ1-1; D ambiguous. The CDR3 runs 13 residues. CDR1 is SQVTM and CDR2 is ANQGSEA in the germline V gene. Trimming pared 4 bases from V and 4 bases from J, leaving 13 bases between. CDR3 protein: CSVVKGLGTEAFF. CDR3 sequence (DNA): TGCAGCGTTGTGAAGGGTTTGGGCACTGAAGCTTTCTTT.

V usage is TRBV5-4 and J usage is TRBJ2-7, with D perhaps matching TRBD1 or TRBD2 (6 bases each). The V gene's germline CDR1 is SGHNT and CDR2 YYREEE (reference sequence). V dropped 2 bases and J dropped 5 bases, with 11 bases sitting between them. This CDR3 comprises 13 residues. The chain's CDR3 is CASSLLGGDEQYF. The CDR3 DNA follows: TGTGCCAGCAGCTTATTGGGGGGCGACGAGCAGTACTTC.

This chain links TRBV29-1 with TRBJ1-1; D remains ambiguous. The germline V gene has CDR1 SQVTM and CDR2 ANQGSEA. V shed 3 bases and J shed 2 bases, with 4 bases lying between them. The CDR3 consists of 11 residues. The CDR3 loop reads CSVDTNTEAFF. CDR3 nucleotides: TGCAGCGTTGATACAAACACTGAAGCTTTCTTT.